A single T cell receptor beta chain is shown here with its context. In terms of age and location, participants ranged from roughly 18 to 95 years and lived in about 25 US areas. In Cohort 3, a recovered donor had either two negative PCRs, clearance, or symptom resolution. Per the authors' pipeline: Amplifying reference gene primers gave estimates of nucleated cell counts. Produced via immunoSEQ multiplex PCR; TCRdb's table is partial and in-frame only. The D gene and trimming were derived from the DNA, and the V and J assignments and clone size from that table. This sample has a few hundred thousand clones, with 80% to 95% found just once. This sample is drawn from a study of blood T cell repertoires in COVID-19. At the level of the study: There were acute and convalescent COVID-19 samples, and they came from the United States, Italy and Spain.

This CDR3 is 16 amino acids long. Germline values: CDR1 LGHDT, CDR2 YNNKEL (reference sequence). V was clipped by 4 bases and J by 0 bases; unmatched bases: 7. The chain carries TRBV3-1 (or the pseudogene TRBV3-2) and TRBJ1-1, with 8 nucleotides matching TRBD1. Sequences were obtained from PBMCs or T cells enriched from blood (not recorded which). This sequence originates from a woman aged 25-40 years who had recovered from COVID-19. CDR3 loop: CASSPGQGLMNTEAFF. The CDR3 DNA reads as TGTGCCAGCAGCCCCGGACAGGGACTGATGAACACTGAAGCTTTCTTT.